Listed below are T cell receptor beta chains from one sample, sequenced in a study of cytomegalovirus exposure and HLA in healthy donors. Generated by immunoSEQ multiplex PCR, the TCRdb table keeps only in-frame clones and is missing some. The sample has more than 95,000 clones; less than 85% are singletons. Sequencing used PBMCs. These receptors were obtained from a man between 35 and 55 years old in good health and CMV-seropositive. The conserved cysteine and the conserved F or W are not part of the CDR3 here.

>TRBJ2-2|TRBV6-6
ASKRTGNTGELF
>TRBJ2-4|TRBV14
ASSQEALVTFGKLAKNIQY
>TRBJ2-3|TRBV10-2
ASRLADPSTDTQY
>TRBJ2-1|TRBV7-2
ASSFDRGSVNEQF
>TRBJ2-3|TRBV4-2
ASSQGGGTLSTDTQY
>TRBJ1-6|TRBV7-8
ASSLIFGTGANSPLH
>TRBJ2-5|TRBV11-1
ASSFRDRGPQETQY
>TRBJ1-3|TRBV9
ASSVGGNDAGNTIY
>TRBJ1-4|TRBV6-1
ASSEHRLGDEKLF
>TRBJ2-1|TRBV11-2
ASSLAGGGGAYNEQF
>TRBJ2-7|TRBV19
ASSIQGAWNEQY
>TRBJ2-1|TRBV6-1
ASSSGLALEF
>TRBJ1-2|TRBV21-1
ASSPTGRYGYT
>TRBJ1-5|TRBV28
ASKFGRRGGNQPQH
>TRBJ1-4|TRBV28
ASSKGGLGEKLF
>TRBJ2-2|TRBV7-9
ASSGRTGTQNTGELF
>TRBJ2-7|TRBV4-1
ASSPRTSKY
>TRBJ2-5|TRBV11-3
ASSSTGVLETQY
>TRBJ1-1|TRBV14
ASSQEGTFNTEAF
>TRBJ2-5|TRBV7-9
ASSLFGGDGETQY
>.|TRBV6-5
ASSSPRAGGRGEQY
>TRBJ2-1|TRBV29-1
SVKGWAVLYNEQF
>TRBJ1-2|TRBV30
AWSGRTGPYGYT
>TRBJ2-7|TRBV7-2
ASSPRDEQY
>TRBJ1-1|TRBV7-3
ASSPHGQVAAF
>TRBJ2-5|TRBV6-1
ASSGEETQY
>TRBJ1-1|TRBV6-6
ASSYSRETEAF
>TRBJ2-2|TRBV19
ASRDADRAGELF
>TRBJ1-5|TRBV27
ASSFNRDGQPQH
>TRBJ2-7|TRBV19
ASSPGTELVYEQY
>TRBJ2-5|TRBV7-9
ASSLAPGLAGEETQY
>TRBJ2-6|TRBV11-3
ASSLTSGANGLT